The TCR beta chain under discussion was sequenced for a study of beta chain features in type 1 diabetes. The whole isolated RNA underwent reverse transcription, so sequencing captured expressed TCRB transcripts. TCRdb's table, derived via immunoSEQ multiplex PCR, lists solely in-frame clones and lacks some. The data contain 600,000 to 750,000 clones, around 12% of them singletons. CDR3 length: 13 residues. Trimming took 0 bases from V and 5 from J, leaving 8 bases between them. Germline-derived CDR1 and CDR2 are MGHDK and SYGVNS. Study-level findings and limits: Shorter TCRB CDR3s, moderately but significantly so, marked every one of the four CD4+ subsets in Type 1 diabetes patients.

This clone was counted a few times. What it binds is unknown. Sorted populations all exceeded 98% purity. The specimen sequenced was naive CD4+ T cells from blood. The clonotype originates from a man under 40 with type 1 diabetes. The chain joins TRBV25-1 to TRBJ2-7; D may be TRBD1 or TRBD2 (5 bases each). CDR3 amino acids: CASSEYRGDEQYF. CDR3 in DNA: TGTGCCAGCAGTGAATATAGAGGGGACGAGCAGTACTTC.